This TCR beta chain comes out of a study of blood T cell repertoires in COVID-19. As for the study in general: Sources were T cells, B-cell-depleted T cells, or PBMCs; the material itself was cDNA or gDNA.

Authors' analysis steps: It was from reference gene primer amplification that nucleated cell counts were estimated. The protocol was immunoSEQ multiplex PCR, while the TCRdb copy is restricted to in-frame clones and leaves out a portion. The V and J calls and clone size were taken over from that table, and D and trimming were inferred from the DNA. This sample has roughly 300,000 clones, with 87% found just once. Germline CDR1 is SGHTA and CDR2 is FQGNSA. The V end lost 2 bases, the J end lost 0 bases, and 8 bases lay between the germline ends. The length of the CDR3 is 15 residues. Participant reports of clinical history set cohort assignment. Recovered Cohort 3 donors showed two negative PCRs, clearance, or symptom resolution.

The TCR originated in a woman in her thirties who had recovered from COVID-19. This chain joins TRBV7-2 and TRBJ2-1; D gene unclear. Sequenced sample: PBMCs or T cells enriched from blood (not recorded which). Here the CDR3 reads CASSLSQSSYNEQFF. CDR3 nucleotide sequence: TGTGCCAGCAGCTTAAGCCAATCCTCCTACAATGAGCAGTTCTTC.